Following are 17 T cell receptor beta chains from one sample sequenced in a study of control samples from healthy donors and cancer patients (dated by TCRdb to about 2020). Library method: the immunoSEQ multiplex PCR assay. TCRdb retrieved this table from immuneACCESS and kept in-frame rearrangements only. Not all clones are present; in checked studies, unresolved V genes account for under half, and no reason is known for the remainder. Present in this sample are about 59,000 clones, roughly 90% of which were seen just once. Together, the top ten hold approximately 1.5% of the sample. The sample consisted of PBMCs. These receptors were collected from a man in his forties with colorectal cancer.

The chain recombines TRBV7-2 with TRBJ2-3; perhaps TRBD1 as D (6 bases). V was shortened by 5 bases and J by 3 bases, with 15 bases between the two germline ends. The CDR3 has 15 amino acids. CDR1 is SGHTA, CDR2 FQGNSA, per germline. CDR3 amino acids: CASSATGAGTDTQYF. The CDR3 DNA is TGTGCCAGCAGCGCGACAGGTGCTGGAACAGATACGCAGTATTTT.

This clone appeared once. This sequence joins TRBV7-9 and TRBJ1-5; TRBD1 matches 7 bases. The CDR3 runs to 16 residues. Germline V CDR1 and CDR2: SEHNR, FQNEAQ (reference sequence). Losses at the gene ends were 5 bases for V and 2 bases for J; bases not matched to a gene: 9. CDR3: CASSPSSGTGNQPQHF. Written as DNA, the CDR3 is TGTGCCAGCAGCCCCTCATCCGGGACAGGCAATCAGCCCCAGCATTTT. Full variable domain (rest looked up from reference TRBV7-9 and TRBJ1-5): DTGVSQNPRHKITKRGQNVTFRCDPISEHNRLYWYRQTLGQGPEFLTYFQNEAQLEKSRLLSDRFSAERPKGSFSTLEIQRTEQGDSAMYLCASSPSSGTGNQPQHFGDGTRLSIL.

The CDR3 is CASSLLRGHTGELFF. The CDR3 region has the DNA TGTGCCAGCAGCTTACTGAGGGGGCACACCGGGGAGCTGTTTTTT. V is TRBV7-8 and J is TRBJ2-2; 7 nucleotides agree with TRBD1. After removal of 2 bases from V and 3 bases from J, the junction contained 3 bases not matched to a gene. The CDR3 length is 15 residues. Germline CDR1 and CDR2: SGHVS and FQNEAQ. Drawing the rest from reference TRBV7-8 and TRBJ2-2, the complete variable domain is GAGVSQSPRYKVAKRGQDVALRCDPISGHVSLFWYQQALGQGPEFLTYFQNEAQLDKSGLPSDRFFAERPEGSVSTLKIQRTQQEDSAVYLCASSLLRGHTGELFFGEGSRLTVL.

This clone showed up just once. The chain employs TRBV12-3 or TRBV12-4 and TRBJ2-7; 10 bases match TRBD1. The V gene end was trimmed by 4 bases and the J gene end by 8 bases; junction bases not matched to a gene: 2. The CDR3 covers 12 residues. The CDR3 sequence is CASSSGQGKQYF. CDR3 in DNA: TGTGCCAGCAGTTCGGGACAGGGGAAGCAGTACTTC.

V and J are TRBV15 and TRBJ2-1, with 8 nucleotides matching TRBD2. This CDR3 region has 16 residues. V was clipped by 3 bases and J by 8 bases; unmatched bases: 12. Germline V gene data show CDR1 as LNHNV and CDR2 as YYDKDF (reference sequence). The DNA for the CDR3 is TGTGCCACCAGCAGCGGTCTAGCGGGTGTTCTTCATGAGCAGTTCTTC. This encodes CATSSGLAGVLHEQFF. Full variable domain (outside the CDR3, taken from reference TRBV15 and TRBJ2-1): DAMVIQNPRYQVTQFGKPVTLSCSQTLNHNVMYWYQQKSSQAPKLLFHYYDKDFNNEADTPDNFQSRRPNTSFCFLDIRSPGLGDTAMYLCATSSGLAGVLHEQFFGPGTRLTVL.

The chain employs TRBV30 and TRBJ1-1, with D tentatively TRBD1 (5 bases). The CDR3 runs to 17 residues. Trimming took 0 bases from V and 0 from J, leaving 17 bases between them. Germline V gene lookup returns CDR1 GTSNPN and CDR2 SVGIG (reference sequence). The CDR3 coding sequence is TGTGCCTGGAGTGTGACGGGACTAGGACGGATGAACACTGAAGCTTTCTTT. Amino acids: CAWSVTGLGRMNTEAFF.

V gene TRBV12-3 or TRBV12-4 combines with J gene TRBJ1-2; D is ambiguous. The CDR3 consists of 12 residues. Trimming cost V 3 bases and J 3 bases, with 5 bases left between them. The CDR3, as DNA: TGTGCCAGCAGTTTTAGCGACTATGGCTACACCTTC. Its translation is CASSFSDYGYTF.

This rearrangement joins TRBV7-2 to TRBJ2-5, with 7 bases lining up with TRBD1. This CDR3 comprises 16 residues. After removal of 2 bases from V and 0 bases from J, the junction contained 6 bases not matched to a gene. In germline, CDR1 is SGHTA, CDR2 FQGNSA. CDR3 amino acids: CASSLLSTGYQETQYF. CDR3 sequence (DNA): TGTGCCAGCAGCTTACTATCGACAGGGTACCAAGAGACCCAGTACTTC.

The V and J genes are TRBV4-2 and TRBJ2-6; 7 bases match TRBD1. Germline CDR1 and CDR2: LGHNA and YNFKEQ. Losses at the gene ends were 1 base for V and 0 bases for J; bases not matched to a gene: 9. The CDR3 is made up of 19 amino acids. The CDR3 sequence: CASSQAPGTAFSGANVLTF. DNA of the CDR3: TGTGCCAGCAGCCAAGCTCCCGGGACAGCCTTCTCTGGGGCCAACGTCCTGACTTTC.

The chain combines TRBV3-1 (or the pseudogene TRBV3-2) with TRBJ1-5; D remains unclear. The CDR3 extends over 14 amino acids. V was pared by 0 bases and J by 7 bases, with 10 bases between. CDR1 LGHDT and CDR2 YNNKEL come from the germline V gene (reference sequence). CDR3 coding DNA: TGTGCCAGCAGCCAAGATCTTCTTGGGCAGCCCCAGCATTTT. Encoded protein: CASSQDLLGQPQHF.

The chain combines TRBV5-8 with TRBJ1-4; D is undetermined. The V gene lost 1 base and the J gene lost 5 bases, with 12 bases spanning the gap. CDR1 is SGHTS, CDR2 YDEGEE, per germline. The CDR3 is 15 residues long. In DNA, the CDR3 is TGTGCCAGCAGCTTGTCGGGTCGGCAGAATGAAAAACTGTTTTTT. Translating it yields CASSLSGRQNEKLFF.

The rearrangement joins TRBV3-1 (or the pseudogene TRBV3-2) to TRBJ2-1; D remains ambiguous. The CDR3 is made up of 12 amino acids. CDR1 is LGHDT, CDR2 YNNKEL, per germline (reference sequence). The V gene lost 4 bases and the J gene lost 2 bases, with 3 bases spanning the gap. The DNA of the CDR3 is TGTGCCAGCAGCCCGACCTACAATGAGCAGTTCTTC. Protein product: CASSPTYNEQFF.

This chain connects TRBV5-8 to TRBJ2-5; D possibly corresponds to TRBD2 (5 bases). The germline V gene encodes CDR1 SGHTS and CDR2 YDEGEE. V dropped 3 bases and J dropped 2 bases, with 17 bases sitting between them. This CDR3 has 16 amino acids. The DNA for the CDR3 is TGTGCCAGCAGCTCTCGTAGCGCGGGCGGGCAAGAGACCCAGTACTTC. Translating gives CASSSRSAGGQETQYF.

The chain combines TRBV3-1 (or the pseudogene TRBV3-2) with TRBJ2-1; possible D gene TRBD2, 5 bases. V lost 0 bases and J 13 bases, leaving 13 bases between the germline ends. Per germline, CDR1 LGHDT and CDR2 YNNKEL (reference sequence). This CDR3 has 13 residues. The CDR3 DNA reads as TGTGCCAGCAGCCAAGATCCTCGGGGTGACCAGTTCTTC. Encoded protein: CASSQDPRGDQFF.

The chain links TRBV11-3 to TRBJ2-7; 10 bases line up with TRBD1. The J segment lost 4 bases and the V segment lost 4 bases, leaving 4 bases of the junction unmatched. There are 14 residues in the CDR3. Germline V lookup: CDR1 SGHNT, CDR2 YENEEA. CDR3 nucleotides: TGTGCCAGCAGCTGGGGACAGGGGCGATACGAGCAGTACTTC. This gives the protein CASSWGQGRYEQYF.

This rearrangement joins TRBV5-6 to TRBJ2-5; either TRBD1 or TRBD2 may fit D (6 bases each). Germline V CDR1 and CDR2: SGHDT, YYEEEE. The CDR3 is 15 amino acids. Trimming removed 1 base from V and 5 bases from J, with 15 bases in between. The CDR3 here is CASSLWGALPETQYF. The CDR3 bases are TGTGCCAGCAGCTTGTGGGGGGCCCTCCCGGAGACCCAGTACTTC.

The J gene is TRBJ2-5, the V gene TRBV18; a weak D match, TRBD1 (6 bases). V dropped 1 base and J dropped 0 bases, with 12 bases sitting between them. The CDR3 has 16 residues. Germline loops: CDR1 KGHSH, CDR2 LQKENI. DNA for the CDR3: TGTGCCAGCTCACCACTCAGGGGTGAGAACCAAGAGACCCAGTACTTC. It translates to CASSPLRGENQETQYF.